This T cell receptor (beta chain) derives from a study of T cell responses to AZD1222 COVID-19 vaccine. Profiled with immunoSEQ multiplex PCR; TCRdb holds only in-frame clones, not every one. The sample lists some 31,000 clones, more than 75% seen once, with less than 15% in the top ten. The CDR3 runs 13 residues. V shed 6 bases and J shed 8 bases, with 16 bases lying between them. Germline lookup yields CDR1 MNHEY and CDR2 SVGAGI. As for this clone: Its antigen is still unknown.

General observations from the study: White British ancestry dominated among donors, who included more females, and clonal diversity was possibly underestimated.

The sample was peripheral blood, taken 28 days after the second AZD1222 dose. The sequence was collected from an adult who received the AZD1222 COVID-19 vaccine. This chain links TRBV6-5 with TRBJ1-2; D ambiguous. The CDR3: CASRYPGSGGYTF. The CDR3 region has the DNA TGTGCCAGCAGATACCCGGGATCCGGGGGCTACACCTTC.